This T cell receptor (beta chain) was identified in a study of cytomegalovirus exposure and HLA in healthy donors. PCR used 60 Vbeta primers and 13 Jbeta primers. The method was immunoSEQ multiplex PCR; TCRdb's version includes in-frame clones alone and lacks a portion of them. The sample lists roughly 150,000 clones; more than 75% were seen once. From germline, CDR1 is SGHAT and CDR2 FQNNGV. J was trimmed by 2 bases and V by 8 bases; bases with no gene match: 11. This CDR3 is built from 17 residues. The chain links TRBV11-2 to TRBJ2-2; 10 bases line up with TRBD2. The sequencing input was PBMCs. This TCR derives from a male donor in good health and CMV-seronegative. DNA of the CDR3: TGTGCCAGCCCAACAGAGGCTAGCGGGGGAAACACCGGGGAGCTGTTTTTT. Encoded protein: CASPTEASGGNTGELFF.